The sequence of this T cell receptor (beta chain) was determined in a study of T cell changes during pregnancy in multiple sclerosis. The table came from immunoSEQ multiplex PCR; TCRdb's copy has only in-frame clones and leaves some out. The sample holds over 70,000 clones, around 92% seen once. The CDR3 spans 15 residues. V lost 6 bases and J lost 4, with 18 bases in between. The V gene's germline CDR1 is SNHLY and CDR2 FYNNEI. This material consisted of peripheral blood, taken in the third trimester of pregnancy. This clonotype originated in a female donor in good health, enrolled as a control in a pregnancy study. The chain couples TRBV2 to TRBJ1-2; D perhaps matches TRBD1 (6 bases). As DNA, the CDR3 is TGTGCCAGCAGGGCCGGGGGGCCGGTTCTCTATGGCTACACCTTC. It is translated as CASRAGGPVLYGYTF.